These T cell receptor beta chains were read from a single sample in a study of siplizumab effects on memory and regulatory T cells. Using immunoSEQ multiplex PCR, the repertoire was profiled, and TCRdb retains in-frame clones only, with some absent. The repertoire consists of roughly 120,000 clones, with about 94% occurring once and the leading ten covering roughly 1.7%. The sequenced sample consisted of non-Treg CD4+ T cells sorted from blood. Receptors originate from a human donor in good health. Both conserved end residues are part of each CDR3. A D gene is named only where the DNA matches it firmly. Part of the rows lack a size; the others show once, few, many or a class for expanded clones.

TRBJ1-5	NA	TRBV5-5	TRBD1	TGTGCCAGCAGCTTGGGGTCGGGACAGCTCAATCAGCCCCAGCATTTT	CASSLGSGQLNQPQHF
TRBJ1-2	NA	TRBV6-1	NA	TGTGCCAGCAGTGAACCCCTATTCGGCAGGGTGGGGTATGGCTACACCTTC	CASSEPLFGRVGYGYTF
TRBJ1-1	NA	TRBV20-1	NA	TGCAGTGCTACGCAGGGAGAAGCTTTCTTT	CSATQGEAFF
TRBJ2-7	NA	TRBV9	TRBD1	TGTGCCAGCAGCCCCAGGACAGGGGGCCCCTACGAGCAGTACTTC	CASSPRTGGPYEQYF
TRBJ2-7	NA	TRBV9	NA	TGTGCCAGCAGCGTAGCTGGGGAGCAGTACTTC	CASSVAGEQYF
TRBJ2-5	NA	TRBV15	TRBD2	TGTGCCTCCACAGCGGGGGGTAGAGAGACCCAGTACTTC	CASTAGGRETQYF
TRBJ1-2	NA	TRBV18	TRBD1	TGTGCCAGCTCAACGTCGACAGGGAACTTCCTCGGCTACACCTTC	CASSTSTGNFLGYTF
TRBJ2-3	NA	TRBV5-1	NA	TGCGCCAGCAGGGGGGGTGGCGGAAGCACAGATACGCAGTATTTT	CASRGGGGSTDTQYF
TRBJ2-3	NA	TRBV19	NA	TGTGCCAGTAGTTCGAATGACGTGATAGATACGCAGTATTTT	CASSSNDVIDTQYF
TRBJ2-7	NA	TRBV25-1	NA	TGTGCCAGCAGTGACCCCTTACCGCCGTACGAGCAGTACTTC	CASSDPLPPYEQYF
TRBJ2-3	once	TRBV5-6	NA	TGTGCCAGCGGGTACCAGGGTACAGATACGCAGTATTTT	CASGYQGTDTQYF
TRBJ2-1	NA	TRBV5-4	TRBD2	TGTGCCAGCAGCCGATTACTAGCGGGAAAGAACAATGAGCAGTTCTTC	CASSRLLAGKNNEQFF
TRBJ1-3	NA	TRBV5-1	NA	TGCGCCAGCAGAGCCGAGTCCTCTGGAAACACCATATATTTT	CASRAESSGNTIYF
TRBJ2-1	NA	TRBV30	TRBD2	TGTGCCTGCGGGACTAGCGGGAATGAGCAGTTCTTC	CACGTSGNEQFF
TRBJ1-2	NA	TRBV30	NA	TGTGCCTGGAGTCGTGGTTTGGGATTACGTTATGGCTACACCTTC	CAWSRGLGLRYGYTF
TRBJ2-7	NA	TRBV19	NA	TGTGCCAGTAGTAGAGGAACCGGGACGGAGAGCTCCTACGAGCAGTACTTC	CASSRGTGTESSYEQYF
TRBJ1-2	NA	TRBV27	NA	TGTGCCAGCAGTTATCTTGATGGGGTTGGAGGCTACACCTTC	CASSYLDGVGGYTF
TRBJ2-2	NA	TRBV28	NA	TGTGCCAGCAGCCCGGACGGCGCCGGGGAGCTGTTTTTT	CASSPDGAGELFF
TRBJ1-2	NA	TRBV10-3	TRBD1	TGTGCCACGAGGACAGGGAACTATGGCTACACCTTC	CATRTGNYGYTF
TRBJ1-5	NA	TRBV5-4	NA	TGTGCCAGCAGCTTGGGTCCGGGCCCACGGCATTTT	CASSLGPGPRHF
TRBJ2-5	NA	TRBV6-6	TRBD2	TGTGCCAGCAGTCTCGGACTAGCGGGAGGAGGGGAGACCCAGTACTTC	CASSLGLAGGGETQYF
TRBJ1-3	NA	TRBV11-2	NA	TGTGCCAGCAGCTTAGAGCTTTCTGGAAACACCATATATTTT	CASSLELSGNTIYF
TRBJ2-5	NA	TRBV10-1	NA	TGCGCCAGCAGTGATAGGTTAAGGGGACAAGAGACCCAGTACTTC	CASSDRLRGQETQYF
TRBJ1-2	NA	TRBV19	NA	TGTGCCAGTAGTATACTGGGGCAGGGGACTAACTATGGCTACACCTTC	CASSILGQGTNYGYTF
TRBJ2-6	NA	TRBV6-1	NA	TGTGCCAGCAGTGAAGGGGCTGGGGCCAACGTCCTGACTTTC	CASSEGAGANVLTF
TRBJ2-1	NA	TRBV7-9	TRBD2	TGTGCCAGCATTAGAGGGAGGGCCTCCTCCTACAATGAGCAGTTCTTC	CASIRGRASSYNEQFF
TRBJ2-2	NA	TRBV7-2	NA	TGTGCCAGCAGCCGGAGCGCCGGGGAGCTGTTTTTT	CASSRSAGELFF